The 4 T cell receptor beta chains given below trace back to one sample, sequenced in a study of cytomegalovirus exposure and HLA in healthy donors. The PCR employed 60 Vbeta primers together with 13 Jbeta primers. Measured with immunoSEQ multiplex PCR; TCRdb has only the in-frame clones, and not every one. The sample lists some 180,000 clones, around 80% occurring once. What was sequenced was PBMCs. Source of these receptors: a man aged 35-49 years in good health and CMV-seropositive.

This clone was seen a single time. The chain joins TRBV5-1 to TRBJ2-1; 7 bases match TRBD2. The CDR3 spans 18 residues. Germline lookup yields CDR1 SGHRS and CDR2 YFSETQ. V shed 2 bases and J 6 bases; nucleotides not matched to a gene: 17. The CDR3 sequence is CASSFIPSLPTGGNEQFF. In DNA form, the CDR3 reads TGCGCCAGCAGCTTTATCCCCTCCCTTCCCACGGGGGGCAATGAGCAGTTCTTC.

The chain links TRBV5-1 to TRBJ1-2; 11 nucleotides agree with TRBD1. The V gene's germline CDR1 is SGHRS and CDR2 YFSETQ. Losses at the gene ends were 4 bases for V and 7 bases for J; bases not matched to a gene: 6. The CDR3 has 14 amino acids. CDR3 residues: CASSLAGTGGGYTF. The CDR3 DNA reads as TGCGCCAGCAGCCTGGCCGGGACAGGGGGTGGCTACACCTTC.

This clone was seen more than once but under ten times. V gene TRBV19 combines with J gene TRBJ2-5; 8 bases are shared with TRBD1. Germline lookup yields CDR1 LNHDA and CDR2 SQIVND (reference sequence). The CDR3 runs 16 residues. The V gene end was trimmed by 6 bases and the J gene end by 2 bases; junction bases not matched to a gene: 11. CDR3 loop: CASSHPGTGWQETQYF. CDR3 nucleotides: TGTGCCAGTAGCCATCCCGGGACAGGTTGGCAAGAGACCCAGTACTTC. Complete variable domain (other parts from reference TRBV19 and TRBJ2-5): DGGITQSPKYLFRKEGQNVTLSCEQNLNHDAMYWYRQDPGQGLRLIYYSQIVNDFQKGDIAEGYSVSREKKESFPLTVTSAQKNPTAFYLCASSHPGTGWQETQYFGPGTRLLVL.

This sequence joins TRBV6-5 and TRBJ1-4, with TRBD1 matching over 7 bases. CDR3 length equals 15 residues. With 5 bases clipped from V and 4 bases from J, the junction kept 7 bases outside the gene matches. CDR1 is MNHEY and CDR2 is SVGAGI in the germline V gene. CDR3 nucleotides: TGTGCCAGCAGTCCACGACAGGGCCTTAATGAAAAACTGTTTTTT. Translated, it gives CASSPRQGLNEKLFF.